One sample yielded the 28 T cell receptor beta chains listed below, sequenced in a study of control samples from healthy donors and cancer patients. The data were produced by immunoSEQ multiplex PCR, yet TCRdb's version contains in-frame clones alone and is incomplete. The sample lists some 130,000 clones; around 90% were seen once. What was sequenced was blood. Source of these receptors: a young man in good health.

This chain connects TRBV16 to TRBJ2-3; 8 bases are shared with TRBD2. The V gene end was trimmed by 4 bases and the J gene end by 0 bases; junction bases not matched to a gene: 0. The CDR3 consists of 14 residues. Germline CDR1 and CDR2: KGHSY and FQNENV. The CDR3 nucleotides read TGTGCCAGCAGCCCGGGAGGGAGCACAGATACGCAGTATTTT. Amino acid sequence: CASSPGGSTDTQYF.

V is TRBV6-5 and J is TRBJ2-7, with D perhaps matching TRBD1 (6 bases). The V gene lost 7 bases and the J gene lost 3 bases, with 10 bases spanning the gap. This CDR3 is 12 amino acids long. CDR1 and CDR2 from the germline V gene are MNHEY and SVGAGI. The CDR3 DNA is TGTGCCAGCATTTCGACAGGCTACGAGCAGTACTTC. Translated, it gives CASISTGYEQYF.

This clone was recorded once. J is TRBJ1-1 and V is TRBV5-1; possibly TRBD1 for D (6 bases). The germline V gene encodes CDR1 SGHRS and CDR2 YFSETQ. The CDR3 has 15 amino acids. V was trimmed by 1 base and J by 0 bases, leaving 10 bases between them. CDR3 loop: CASSLSQGMNTEAFF. The DNA for the CDR3 is TGCGCCAGCAGCTTGTCACAGGGCATGAACACTGAAGCTTTCTTT.

The chain carries TRBV19 and TRBJ1-6, with TRBD1 matching over 8 bases. The CDR3 length is 14 residues. The germline CDR1 and CDR2 sequences are LNHDA and SQIVND (reference sequence). V was pared by 5 bases and J by 9 bases, with 6 bases of the junction left unmatched. The CDR3 DNA is TGTGCCAGTAGTCTTGGACAGGGAGCTTCACCCCTCCACTTT. Its translation: CASSLGQGASPLHF. The full variable domain, rest sourced from reference TRBV19 and TRBJ1-6, is DGGITQSPKYLFRKEGQNVTLSCEQNLNHDAMYWYRQDPGQGLRLIYYSQIVNDFQKGDIAEGYSVSREKKESFPLTVTSAQKNPTAFYLCASSLGQGASPLHFGNGTRLTVT.

The genes are TRBV30 and TRBJ1-6; 7 nucleotides match TRBD1. The CDR3 consists of 14 residues. Germline CDR1 and CDR2: GTSNPN and SVGIG (reference sequence). Trimming removed 1 base from V and 6 bases from J; junction bases left unmatched: 3. CDR3 DNA: TGTGCCTGGAGTGACAGGGGAGGTAATTCACCCCTCCACTTT. Its protein product is CAWSDRGGNSPLHF.

The chain combines TRBV5-1 with TRBJ2-1, with D possibly being TRBD2 (5 bases). The CDR3 loop spans 16 amino acids. The germline CDR1 and CDR2 sequences are SGHRS and YFSETQ. Between the trimmed V and J ends, which lost 3 bases and 1 base, there was a span of 14 bases. The CDR3 sequence is CASSYPPRGSYNEQFF. As DNA, the CDR3 is TGCGCCAGCAGCTATCCTCCCCGGGGTTCCTACAATGAGCAGTTCTTC. The full variable domain, in which reference TRBV5-1 and TRBJ2-1 provide the parts outside the CDR3, is KAGVTQTPRYLIKTRGQQVTLSCSPISGHRSVSWYQQTPGQGLQFLFEYFSETQRNKGNFPGRFSGRQFSNSRSEMNVSTLELGDSALYLCASSYPPRGSYNEQFFGPGTRLTVL.

The J gene is TRBJ1-3, the V gene TRBV7-9, with a possible D match to TRBD1 (5 bases). Trimming took 0 bases from V and 0 from J, leaving 18 bases between them. Germline CDR1 reads SEHNR; CDR2 reads FQNEAQ (reference sequence). This CDR3 region has 19 residues. CDR3 sequence (DNA): TGTGCCAGCAGCTTAGCGGAATGGGGCCCAGAAAGCTCTGGAAACACCATATATTTT. The encoded protein is CASSLAEWGPESSGNTIYF.

V usage is TRBV3-1 (or the pseudogene TRBV3-2) and J usage is TRBJ1-5; D gene ambiguous. The CDR3 has 16 residues. The germline V gene has CDR1 LGHDT and CDR2 YNNKEL (reference sequence). V was trimmed by 0 bases and J by 0 bases, leaving 9 bases between them. The CDR3 protein is CASSQEPVYSNQPQHF. The CDR3 DNA reads as TGTGCCAGCAGCCAAGAGCCAGTTTATAGCAATCAGCCCCAGCATTTT.

The chain employs TRBV6-5 and TRBJ2-2, with 9 bases matching TRBD1. This CDR3 is 14 amino acids long. Germline values: CDR1 MNHEY, CDR2 SVGAGI. The junction had 8 bases not matched to a gene; V was cut back by 7 bases and J by 8 bases. CDR3 sequence reads: CASNRDRERGELFF. The CDR3 DNA reads as TGTGCCAGCAATCGGGACAGGGAAAGGGGGGAGCTGTTTTTT.

The chain uses TRBV5-3 and TRBJ1-2, with TRBD1 matching over 12 bases. TRBV5-3 is given ORF status, its function remaining uncertain. The CDR3 runs 16 residues. Trimming cost V 2 bases and J 3 bases; bases outside gene matches: 5. CDR3 in DNA: TGTGCCAGAAGCTTACCGGGGACAGGGGGCTACTATGGCTACACCTTC. It codes for CARSLPGTGGYYGYTF.

In its sample, this clone was seen a few times. J is TRBJ2-1 and V is TRBV30; 10 bases map to TRBD2. J was trimmed by 12 bases and V by 4 bases; bases with no gene match: 12. CDR1 and CDR2 (germline): GTSNPN, SVGIG (reference sequence). The CDR3 is 14 amino acids. The CDR3 coding sequence is TGTGCCTGGACCCATAGCGGGGGGCCCTGCGGGCAGTTCTTC. It translates to CAWTHSGGPCGQFF.

The chain recombines TRBV2 with TRBJ2-3; a possible D gene is TRBD2 (5 bases). In germline, CDR1 is SNHLY, CDR2 FYNNEI. CDR3 length: 12 residues. V was clipped by 9 bases and J by 2 bases, with 9 bases between them. The CDR3 DNA reads as TGTGCCAGTCGGGATGACACAGATACGCAGTATTTT. It is translated as CASRDDTDTQYF. Combining the CDR3 with reference TRBV2 and TRBJ2-3 gives the whole variable domain EPEVTQTPSHQVTQMGQEVILRCVPISNHLYFYWYRQILGQKVEFLVSFYNNEISEKSEIFDDQFSVERPDGSNFTLKIRSTKLEDSAMYFCASRDDTDTQYFGPGTRLTVL.

The V gene is TRBV11-3, the J gene TRBJ2-1; D perhaps matches TRBD1 (6 bases). CDR3 length equals 17 residues. Germline assignment: CDR1 SGHNT and CDR2 YENEEA. Trimming removed 1 base at V and 6 bases at J, with 19 bases between. CDR3 coding DNA: TGTGCCAGCAGCTTAGGTGGGGACACAGGGAAAGGCAATGAGCAGTTCTTC. It translates to CASSLGGDTGKGNEQFF.

This sequence joins TRBV19 and TRBJ1-4; TRBD1 might be the D (5 bases). Germline V lookup: CDR1 LNHDA, CDR2 SQIVND (reference sequence). The CDR3 loop spans 13 amino acids. V lost 10 bases to trimming and J lost 5 bases, with 14 bases between them. CDR3 DNA: TGTGCCACCGGGGGACGACTCAATGAAAAACTGTTTTTT. Its translation is CATGGRLNEKLFF.

J is TRBJ1-2 and V is TRBV6-5; 7 bases are shared with TRBD1. Germline CDR1 MNHEY, CDR2 SVGAGI. V lost 4 bases, J lost 4 bases, and 12 bases stayed unmatched. The CDR3 contains 16 residues. CDR3 nucleotide sequence: TGTGCCAGCAGTTTCCTTCGAGACAGGGAAGGCTATGGCTACACCTTC. This translates into CASSFLRDREGYGYTF.

The rearrangement joins TRBV7-9 to TRBJ2-2, with D tentatively TRBD1 (5 bases). V lost 1 base and J 2 bases, leaving 14 bases between the germline ends. Germline assignment: CDR1 SEHNR and CDR2 FQNEAQ (reference sequence). The CDR3 has 17 amino acids. CDR3 coding DNA: TGTGCCAGCAGCTTAGGATCCAGGACACTTAACACCGGGGAGCTGTTTTTT. Encoded protein: CASSLGSRTLNTGELFF.

The V gene is TRBV6-5, the J gene TRBJ1-3; possibly TRBD1 for D (6 bases). The CDR3 totals 15 residues. Germline loops: CDR1 MNHEY, CDR2 SVGAGI. V gave up 4 bases and J gave up 0 bases, with 10 bases separating them. In nucleotides, the CDR3 is TGTGCCAGCAGTTCACAGGGCTACTCTGGAAACACCATATATTTT. This sequence encodes CASSSQGYSGNTIYF.

The V call is TRBV5-3, the J call TRBJ2-3, with TRBD2 identical over 8 bases. TRBV5-3 is treated as an ORF (open reading frame) with a function not yet certain. Trimming removed 2 bases from V and 0 bases from J; junction bases left unmatched: 8. There are 17 residues in the CDR3. CDR3 nucleotide sequence: TGTGCCAGAAGCTTACGCGGGGGGAGAACTAGCACAGATACGCAGTATTTT. It encodes CARSLRGGRTSTDTQYF.

In the case of this clone: One end of the junction fails to match germline, which may point to a read error. J is TRBJ2-1 and V is TRBV9; unclear D gene. The germline gives CDR1 SGDLS, CDR2 YYNGEE. This CDR3 region has 12 residues. CDR3 in DNA: TGTGCCAGCAGCGTAGGAACACGTGAGCGGTTCTTC. This gives the protein CASSVGTRERFF.

The V call is TRBV19, the J call TRBJ1-2, with TRBD1 matching over 9 bases. The CDR3 runs to 16 residues. J lost 6 bases, V lost 7 bases, and 15 bases had no gene match. Germline V gives CDR1 LNHDA, CDR2 SQIVND (reference sequence). The CDR3 region is CASTPGWAGQGDGYTF. The CDR3 coding sequence is TGTGCCAGTACCCCCGGCTGGGCGGGACAGGGAGATGGCTACACCTTC.

The chain couples TRBV21-1 to TRBJ1-2; TRBD1 is the table's D call, not checked against the DNA. TRBV21-1 constitutes a pseudogene. The CDR3 loop spans 13 amino acids. CDR3 DNA: TGTGCCAGCCAAAAGACAGGCCCCTATGGCTACACCTTC. Amino acids: CASQKTGPYGYTF.

This sequence joins TRBV30 and TRBJ2-7; perhaps D is TRBD1 or TRBD2 (6 bases each). The ends were cut back, 3 bases at V and 3 bases at J, with 12 bases in the middle. In germline, CDR1 is GTSNPN, CDR2 SVGIG (reference sequence). The CDR3 spans 13 residues. CDR3 DNA: TGTGCCTGGAGCCTTGAGGGGGGCTACGAGCAGTACTTC. This encodes CAWSLEGGYEQYF.

V and J are TRBV30 and TRBJ2-2; D is perhaps TRBD1 or TRBD2 (6 bases each). Trimming removed 0 bases from V and 5 bases from J, with 13 bases in between. CDR3 size: 15 residues. Germline assignment: CDR1 GTSNPN and CDR2 SVGIG (reference sequence). The CDR3 DNA reads TGTGCCTGGAGTGTGGGGGCGGGGAGAACCGGGGAGCTGTTTTTT. It specifies CAWSVGAGRTGELFF.

This chain uses TRBV4-2 with TRBJ1-2, with D unclear. The CDR3 has 13 amino acids. Germline V gene data show CDR1 as LGHNA and CDR2 as YNFKEQ. The V end was cut by 0 bases, the J end by 7 bases, with 9 bases between. The CDR3 reads CASSQDRTSGYTF. The CDR3, as DNA: TGTGCCAGCAGCCAAGACAGGACCTCTGGCTACACCTTC.

The V call is TRBV5-1, the J call TRBJ1-3; TRBD1 is a possible D gene (6 bases). Germline loops: CDR1 SGHRS, CDR2 YFSETQ. The CDR3 is 17 residues long. V lost 4 bases and J 2 bases, leaving 19 bases between the germline ends. The chain's CDR3 is CASSPGVAESTGNTIYF. Here the CDR3 DNA reads TGCGCCAGCAGCCCAGGGGTGGCAGAAAGTACTGGAAACACCATATATTTT.

The rearrangement joins TRBV2 to TRBJ2-1; D possibly corresponds to TRBD1 (6 bases). CDR1 SNHLY and CDR2 FYNNEI come from the germline V gene. The CDR3 extends over 15 amino acids. The V gene lost 2 bases and the J gene lost 2 bases, with 10 bases spanning the gap. The CDR3 bases are TGTGCCAGCAGTGAAATGGGGGCAGCCTACAATGAGCAGTTCTTC. Translated: CASSEMGAAYNEQFF.

The chain links TRBV27 to TRBJ2-7; D possibly corresponds to TRBD1 (5 bases). This CDR3 region has 14 residues. V was cut by 5 bases and J by 0 bases, with 11 bases left in between. Looked up from germline, CDR1 is MNHEY and CDR2 is SMNVEV (reference sequence). This CDR3 reads CASSATGISYEQYF. The CDR3 DNA sequence: TGTGCCAGCAGTGCCACAGGTATCTCCTACGAGCAGTACTTC.

The rearrangement uses TRBV19 and TRBJ1-2; 7 nucleotides agree with TRBD1. Germline lookup yields CDR1 LNHDA and CDR2 SQIVND (reference sequence). The CDR3 length is 16 residues. V lost 5 bases and J lost 0; bases outside the gene matches: 9. The CDR3 nucleotides read TGTGCCAGTAGTCCCAAGGGACAGAGATCTAACTATGGCTACACCTTC. Amino acid sequence: CASSPKGQRSNYGYTF.